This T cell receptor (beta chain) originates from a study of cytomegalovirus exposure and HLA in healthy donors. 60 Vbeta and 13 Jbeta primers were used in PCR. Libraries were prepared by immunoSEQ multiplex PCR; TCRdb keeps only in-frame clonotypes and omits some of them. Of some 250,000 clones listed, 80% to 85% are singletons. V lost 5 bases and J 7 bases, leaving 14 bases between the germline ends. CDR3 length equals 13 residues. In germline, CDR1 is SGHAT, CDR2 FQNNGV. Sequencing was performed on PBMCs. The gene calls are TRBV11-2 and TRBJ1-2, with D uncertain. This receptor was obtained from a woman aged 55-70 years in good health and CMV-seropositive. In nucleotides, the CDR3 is TGTGCCAGCAGCCGGGTGATTCCGGCTGGCTACACCTTC. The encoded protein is CASSRVIPAGYTF.